This T cell receptor (beta chain) emerged from a study of early T cells in non-severe SARS-CoV-2 infection. Study in general: Chains from this unsorted whole-blood bulk RNA could not be paired.

TCRdb called the 5' RACE reads again in MiXCR, with one record for every CDR3 protein. The sample consists of 55,000 to 75,000 distinct CDR3 sequences, 5.5% to 7% of them appearing once. The table lists this clonotype with a few counts. Germline V lookup: CDR1 SGHDN, CDR2 FVKESK. The CDR3 totals 15 residues. Germline trimming cut 4 bases from V and 9 bases from J; bases unmatched to any gene: 8. This sequence joins TRBV14 and TRBJ2-1; 11 nucleotides agree with TRBD2. The origin of this receptor is an adult who was a healthcare worker with PCR-confirmed SARS-CoV-2 infection or an uninfected control (not recorded which). The sample consisted of whole blood, taken at baseline. The CDR3: CASSPSGTSGTEQFF. DNA of the CDR3: TGTGCCAGCAGCCCCTCCGGGACTAGCGGTACTGAGCAGTTCTTC.